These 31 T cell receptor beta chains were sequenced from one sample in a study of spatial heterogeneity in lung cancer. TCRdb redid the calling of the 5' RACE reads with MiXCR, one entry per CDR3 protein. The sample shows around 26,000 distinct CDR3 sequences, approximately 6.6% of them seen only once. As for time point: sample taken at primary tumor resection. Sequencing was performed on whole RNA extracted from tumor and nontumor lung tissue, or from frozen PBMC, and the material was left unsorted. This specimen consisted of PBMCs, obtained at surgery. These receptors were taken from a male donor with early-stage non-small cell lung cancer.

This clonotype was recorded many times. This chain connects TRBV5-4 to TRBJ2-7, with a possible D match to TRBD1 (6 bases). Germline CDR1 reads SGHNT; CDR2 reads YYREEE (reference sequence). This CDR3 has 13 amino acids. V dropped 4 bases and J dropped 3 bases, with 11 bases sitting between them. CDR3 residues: CASSIGQSYEQYV. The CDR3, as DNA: TGTGCCAGCAGCATCGGACAGAGCTACGAGCAGTACGTC.

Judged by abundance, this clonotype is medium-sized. The CDR3 region is CASSPQLGNTEAFF. CDR3 DNA sequence: TGTGCCAGCAGCCCTCAGTTGGGGAACACTGAAGCTTTCTTT. The V call is TRBV3-1, the J call TRBJ1-1; the D is unclear. The length of the CDR3 is 14 residues. Germline-derived CDR1 and CDR2 are LGHDT and YNNKEL (reference sequence). The V and J ends lost 4 bases and 1 base respectively, with 10 bases between them.

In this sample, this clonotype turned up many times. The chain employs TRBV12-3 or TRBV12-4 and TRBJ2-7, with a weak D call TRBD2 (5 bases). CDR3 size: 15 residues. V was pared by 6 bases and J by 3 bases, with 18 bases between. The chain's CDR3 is CASRRGGLAGYEQYF. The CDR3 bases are TGTGCCAGCAGGAGAGGCGGGCTAGCCGGCTACGAGCAGTACTTC.

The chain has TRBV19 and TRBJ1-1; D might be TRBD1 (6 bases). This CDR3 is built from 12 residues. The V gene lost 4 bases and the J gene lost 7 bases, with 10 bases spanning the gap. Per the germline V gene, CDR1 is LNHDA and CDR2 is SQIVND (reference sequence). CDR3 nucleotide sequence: TGTGCCAGTAGTAAACAGGGCGTTGAAGCTTTCTTT. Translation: CASSKQGVEAFF.

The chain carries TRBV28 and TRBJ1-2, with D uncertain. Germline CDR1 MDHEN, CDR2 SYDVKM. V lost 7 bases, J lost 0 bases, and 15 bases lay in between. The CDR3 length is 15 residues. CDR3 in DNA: TGTGCCAGCACCACCAGGAAAAATACTAACTATGGCTACACCTTC. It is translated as CASTTRKNTNYGYTF.

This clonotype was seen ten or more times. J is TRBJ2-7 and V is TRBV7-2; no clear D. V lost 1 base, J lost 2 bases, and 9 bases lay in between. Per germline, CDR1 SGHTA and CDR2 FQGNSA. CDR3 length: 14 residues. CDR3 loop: CASSLDASTYEQYV. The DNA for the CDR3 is TGTGCCAGCAGCTTAGACGCATCCACCTACGAGCAGTACGTC.

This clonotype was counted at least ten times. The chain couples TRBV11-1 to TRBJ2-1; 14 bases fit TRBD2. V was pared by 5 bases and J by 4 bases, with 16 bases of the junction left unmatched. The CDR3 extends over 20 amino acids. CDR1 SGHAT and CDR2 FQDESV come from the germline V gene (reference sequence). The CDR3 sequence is CASSPGRFGTSGRSYNEQFF. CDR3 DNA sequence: TGTGCCAGCAGCCCAGGACGATTTGGGACTAGCGGGAGATCATACAATGAGCAGTTCTTC. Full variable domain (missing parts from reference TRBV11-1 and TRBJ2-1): EAEVAQSPRYKITEKSQAVAFWCDPISGHATLYWYRQILGQGPELLVQFQDESVVDDSQLPKDRFSAERLKGVDSTLKIQPAELGDSAMYLCASSPGRFGTSGRSYNEQFFGPGTRLTVL.

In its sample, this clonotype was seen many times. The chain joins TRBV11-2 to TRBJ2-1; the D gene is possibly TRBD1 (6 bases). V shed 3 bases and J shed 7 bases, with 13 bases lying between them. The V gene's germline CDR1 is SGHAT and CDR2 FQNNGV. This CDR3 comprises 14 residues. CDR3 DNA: TGTGCCAGCAGCTTTGCAGGGGCAATAAATGAGCAGTTCTTC. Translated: CASSFAGAINEQFF.

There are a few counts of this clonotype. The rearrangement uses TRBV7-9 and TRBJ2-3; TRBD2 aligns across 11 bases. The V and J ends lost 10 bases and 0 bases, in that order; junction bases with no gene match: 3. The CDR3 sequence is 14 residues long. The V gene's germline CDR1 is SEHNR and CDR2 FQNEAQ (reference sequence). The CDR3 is CATLAGGSTDTQYF. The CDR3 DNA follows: TGTGCCACGCTAGCGGGGGGAAGCACAGATACGCAGTATTTT.

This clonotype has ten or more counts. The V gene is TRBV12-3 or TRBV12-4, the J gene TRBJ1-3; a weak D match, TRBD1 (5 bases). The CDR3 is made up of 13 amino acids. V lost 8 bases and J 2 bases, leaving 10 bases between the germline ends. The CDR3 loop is CASGGAAGNTIYF. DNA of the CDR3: TGTGCCAGCGGTGGGGCAGCTGGAAACACCATATATTTT.

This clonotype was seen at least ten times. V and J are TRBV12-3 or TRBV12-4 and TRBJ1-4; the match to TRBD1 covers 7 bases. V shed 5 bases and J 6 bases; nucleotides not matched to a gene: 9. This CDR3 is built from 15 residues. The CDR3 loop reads CASSPKGTAYEKLFF. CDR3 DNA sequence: TGTGCCAGCAGTCCCAAAGGGACAGCGTATGAAAAACTGTTTTTT.

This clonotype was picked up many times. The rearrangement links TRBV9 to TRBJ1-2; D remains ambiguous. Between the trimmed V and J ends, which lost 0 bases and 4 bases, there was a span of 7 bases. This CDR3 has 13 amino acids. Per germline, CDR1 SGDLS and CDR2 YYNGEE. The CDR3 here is CASSVAPSYGYTF. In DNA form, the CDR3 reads TGTGCCAGCAGCGTAGCTCCCAGCTATGGCTACACCTTC.

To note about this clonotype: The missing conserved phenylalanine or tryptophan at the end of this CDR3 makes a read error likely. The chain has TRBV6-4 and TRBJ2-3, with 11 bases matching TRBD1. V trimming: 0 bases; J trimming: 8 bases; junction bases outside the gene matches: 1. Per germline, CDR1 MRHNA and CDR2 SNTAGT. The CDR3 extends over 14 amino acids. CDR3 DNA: TGTGCCAGCAGTGACTCGGACAGGGGGCCTACGCAGTATATT. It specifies CASSDSDRGPTQYI.

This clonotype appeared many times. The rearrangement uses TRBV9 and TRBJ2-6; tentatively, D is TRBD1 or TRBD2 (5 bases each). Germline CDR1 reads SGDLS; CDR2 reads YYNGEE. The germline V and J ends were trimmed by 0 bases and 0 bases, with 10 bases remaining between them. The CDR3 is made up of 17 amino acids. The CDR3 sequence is CASSVGGPSSGANVLTF. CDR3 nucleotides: TGTGCCAGCAGCGTAGGGGGACCGAGCTCTGGGGCCAACGTCCTGACTTTC.

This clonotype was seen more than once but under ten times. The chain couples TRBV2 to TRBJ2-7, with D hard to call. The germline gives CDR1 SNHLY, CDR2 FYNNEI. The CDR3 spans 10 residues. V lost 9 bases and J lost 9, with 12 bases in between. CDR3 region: CASRWVVQYF. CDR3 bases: TGTGCCAGTCGTTGGGTGGTGCAGTACTTC. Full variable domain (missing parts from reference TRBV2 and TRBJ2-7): EPEVTQTPSHQVTQMGQEVILRCVPISNHLYFYWYRQILGQKVEFLVSFYNNEISEKSEIFDDQFSVERPDGSNFTLKIRSTKLEDSAMYFCASRWVVQYFGPGTRLTVT.

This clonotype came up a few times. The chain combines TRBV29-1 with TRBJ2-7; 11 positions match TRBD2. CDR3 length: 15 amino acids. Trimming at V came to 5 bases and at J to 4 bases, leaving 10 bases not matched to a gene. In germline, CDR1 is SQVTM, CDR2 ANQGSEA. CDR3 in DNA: TGCAGCGTTTTAAAACTAGCGGGAGTAAGGTACGAGCAGTACTTC. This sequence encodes CSVLKLAGVRYEQYF.

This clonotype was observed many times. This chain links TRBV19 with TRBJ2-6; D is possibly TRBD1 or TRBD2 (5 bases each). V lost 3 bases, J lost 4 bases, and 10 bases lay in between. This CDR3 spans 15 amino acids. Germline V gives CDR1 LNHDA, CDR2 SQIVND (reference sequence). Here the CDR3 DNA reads TGTGCCAGTAGTATTGCCGGGACCGGGGCCAACGTCCTGACTTTC. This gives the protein CASSIAGTGANVLTF.

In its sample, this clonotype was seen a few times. In nucleotides, the CDR3 is TGTGCCTTTCTTCATACAAGAAGGACATACTCCCAAGAGACCCAGTACTTC. It specifies CAFLHTRRTYSQETQYF. This chain joins TRBV30 and TRBJ2-5; D perhaps matches TRBD1 (5 bases). The CDR3 has 17 residues. V lost 7 bases to trimming and J lost 1 base, with 25 bases between them. Germline V gives CDR1 GTSNPN, CDR2 SVGIG (reference sequence). Full variable domain (remainder filled in from reference TRBV30 and TRBJ2-5): SQTIHQWPATLVQPVGSPLSLECTVEGTSNPNLYWYRQAAGRGLQLLFYSVGIGQISSEVPQNLSASRPQDRQFILSSKKLLLSDSGFYLCAFLHTRRTYSQETQYFGPGTRLLVL.

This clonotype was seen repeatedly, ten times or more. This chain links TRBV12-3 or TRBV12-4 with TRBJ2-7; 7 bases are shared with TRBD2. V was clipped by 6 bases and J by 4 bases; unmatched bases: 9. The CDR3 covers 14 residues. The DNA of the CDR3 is TGTGCCAGCAGAGGCACGGGGGGTGAATACGAGCAGTACTTC. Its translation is CASRGTGGEYEQYF.

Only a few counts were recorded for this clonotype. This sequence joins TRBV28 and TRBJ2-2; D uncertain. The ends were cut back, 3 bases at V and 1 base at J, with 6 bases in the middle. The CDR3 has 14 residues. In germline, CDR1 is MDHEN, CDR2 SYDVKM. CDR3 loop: CASSFSGNTGELFF. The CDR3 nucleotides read TGTGCCAGCAGTTTTTCAGGGAACACCGGGGAGCTGTTTTTT.

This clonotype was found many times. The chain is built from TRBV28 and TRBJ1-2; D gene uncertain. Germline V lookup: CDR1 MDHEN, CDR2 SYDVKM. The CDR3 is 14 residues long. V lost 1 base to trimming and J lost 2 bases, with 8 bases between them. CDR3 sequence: CASSLLAGNYGYTF. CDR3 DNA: TGTGCCAGCAGTTTATTGGCAGGCAACTATGGCTACACCTTC.

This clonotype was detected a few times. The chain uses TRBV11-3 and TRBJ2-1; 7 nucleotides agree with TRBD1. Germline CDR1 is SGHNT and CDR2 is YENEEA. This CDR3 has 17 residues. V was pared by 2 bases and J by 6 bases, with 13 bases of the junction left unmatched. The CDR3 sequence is CASSLMTRGGLSNEQFF. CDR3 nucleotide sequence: TGTGCCAGCAGCTTAATGACCCGAGGGGGCCTTAGCAATGAGCAGTTCTTC.

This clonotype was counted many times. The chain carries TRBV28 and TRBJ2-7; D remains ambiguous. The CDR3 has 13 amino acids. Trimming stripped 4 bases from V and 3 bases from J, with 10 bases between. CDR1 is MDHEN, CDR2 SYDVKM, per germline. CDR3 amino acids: CASSWSAHYEQYF. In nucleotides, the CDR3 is TGTGCCAGCAGTTGGTCCGCCCACTACGAGCAGTACTTC.

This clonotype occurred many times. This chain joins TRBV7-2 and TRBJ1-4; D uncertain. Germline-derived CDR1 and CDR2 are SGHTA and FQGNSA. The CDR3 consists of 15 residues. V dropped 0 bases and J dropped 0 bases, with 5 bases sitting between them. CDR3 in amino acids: CASSLAASTNEKLFF. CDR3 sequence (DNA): TGTGCCAGCAGCTTAGCGGCGTCAACTAATGAAAAACTGTTTTTT.

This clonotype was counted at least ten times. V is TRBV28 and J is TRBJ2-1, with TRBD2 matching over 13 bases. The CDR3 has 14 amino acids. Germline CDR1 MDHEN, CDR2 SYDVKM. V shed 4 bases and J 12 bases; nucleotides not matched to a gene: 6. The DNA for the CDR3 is TGTGCCAGCAGTTCGGGACTAGCGGGACGTGGGCAGTTCTTC. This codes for CASSSGLAGRGQFF.

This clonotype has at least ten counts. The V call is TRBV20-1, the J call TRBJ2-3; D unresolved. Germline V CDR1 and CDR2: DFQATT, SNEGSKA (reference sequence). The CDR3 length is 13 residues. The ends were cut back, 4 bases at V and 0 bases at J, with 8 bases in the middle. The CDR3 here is CSAIVDSTDTQYF. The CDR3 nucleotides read TGCAGTGCTATTGTAGATAGCACAGATACGCAGTATTTT.

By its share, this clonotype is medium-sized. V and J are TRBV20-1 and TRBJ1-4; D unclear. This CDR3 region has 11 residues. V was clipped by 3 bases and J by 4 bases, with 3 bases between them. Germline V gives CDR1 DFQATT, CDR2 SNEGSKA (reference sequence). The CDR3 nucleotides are TGCAGTGCTAGCGGTAATGAAAAACTGTTTTTT. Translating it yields CSASGNEKLFF.

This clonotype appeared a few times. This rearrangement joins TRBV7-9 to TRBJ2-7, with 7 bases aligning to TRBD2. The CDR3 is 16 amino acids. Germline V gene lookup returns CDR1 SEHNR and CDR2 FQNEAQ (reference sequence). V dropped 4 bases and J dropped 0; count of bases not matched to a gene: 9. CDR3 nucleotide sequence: TGTGCCAGCAGCTCGGGGGGACGGGCGAGCTCCTACGAGCAGTACTTC. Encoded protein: CASSSGGRASSYEQYF.

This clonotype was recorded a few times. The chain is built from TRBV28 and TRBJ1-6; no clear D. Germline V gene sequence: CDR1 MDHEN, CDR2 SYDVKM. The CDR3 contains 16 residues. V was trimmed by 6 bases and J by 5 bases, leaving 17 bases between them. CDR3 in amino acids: CASSGRHRRDNSPLHF. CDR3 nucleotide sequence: TGTGCCAGCAGCGGACGCCACCGGAGGGATAATTCACCCCTCCACTTT.

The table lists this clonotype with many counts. The CDR3 reads CASSWTGGTGELFF. CDR3 sequence (DNA): TGTGCCAGCAGCTGGACAGGAGGCACCGGGGAGCTGTTTTTT. V usage is TRBV7-9 and J usage is TRBJ2-2; TRBD1 matches at 7 bases. CDR1 and CDR2 (germline): SEHNR, FQNEAQ (reference sequence). This CDR3 is built from 14 residues. J gave up 4 bases and V 4 bases, and 3 bases lay outside the gene matches.

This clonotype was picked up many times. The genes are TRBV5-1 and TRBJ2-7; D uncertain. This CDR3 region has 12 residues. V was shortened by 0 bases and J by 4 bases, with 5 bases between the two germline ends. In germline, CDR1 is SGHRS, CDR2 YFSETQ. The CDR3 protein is CASSLASYEQYF. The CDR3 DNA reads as TGCGCCAGCAGCTTGGCCAGTTACGAGCAGTACTTC.